The 18 T cell receptor beta chains presented below share a single source sample, sequenced in a study of blood T cell repertoires in COVID-19. The protocol was immunoSEQ multiplex PCR, while the TCRdb copy is restricted to in-frame clones and leaves out a portion. This sample yields approximately 270,000 clones, of which approximately 83% are seen a single time; 3.5% to 5.5% belongs to the top ten. Sequenced input: PBMCs or T cells enriched from blood (not recorded which). The receptors derive from a woman between 25 and 40 years old who had recovered from COVID-19.

The chain is built from TRBV27 and TRBJ2-1; 7 bases align to TRBD2. This CDR3 is built from 12 residues. The V segment lost 11 bases and the J segment 0 bases; nucleotides outside the gene matches: 1. Germline V gene lookup returns CDR1 MNHEY and CDR2 SMNVEV (reference sequence). The CDR3 protein is CAGGSSYNEQFF. CDR3 coding DNA: TGTGCCGGCGGGAGCTCCTACAATGAGCAGTTCTTC.

The chain uses TRBV21-1 and TRBJ2-1; the D call of TRBD2 is as the table states it, not checked on the DNA. TRBV21-1 is a known pseudogene. The CDR3 sequence is 15 residues long. The CDR3 DNA reads TGTGCCAGCAGCAACGGACTACCAATTGACAATGAGCAGTTCTTC. Amino acid sequence: CASSNGLPIDNEQFF.

The rearrangement joins TRBV28 to TRBJ2-2; 15 positions agree with TRBD2. The CDR3 is 20 residues long. V trimming: 6 bases; J trimming: 2 bases; junction bases outside the gene matches: 13. From germline, CDR1 is MDHEN and CDR2 SYDVKM. The CDR3 sequence is CASSRSPGLAGGPNTGELFF. For the CDR3, the DNA is TGTGCCAGCAGCCGATCCCCCGGACTAGCGGGAGGGCCCAACACCGGGGAGCTGTTTTTT.

V usage is TRBV7-6 and J usage is TRBJ1-5; D might be TRBD1 (5 bases). Germline V CDR1 and CDR2: SGHVS, FNYEAQ. The CDR3 is 14 residues long. Trimming removed 5 bases at V and 9 bases at J, with 17 bases between. CDR3 nucleotides: TGTGCCAGCAGCCCTGACCAGGGATGGGGGCCCCAGCATTTT. Amino acids: CASSPDQGWGPQHF.

This sequence joins TRBV28 and TRBJ2-3; 8 nucleotides line up with TRBD2. This CDR3 comprises 12 residues. J gave up 6 bases and V 7 bases, and 3 bases lay outside the gene matches. Germline V gene lookup returns CDR1 MDHEN and CDR2 SYDVKM. The CDR3 DNA is TGTGCCAGCAATAGCGGGACGGATACGCAGTATTTT. This sequence encodes CASNSGTDTQYF.

The rearrangement joins TRBV2 to TRBJ1-2; D might be TRBD1 (6 bases). V lost 6 bases and J 2 bases, leaving 16 bases between the germline ends. This CDR3 is built from 15 residues. The germline V gene has CDR1 SNHLY and CDR2 FYNNEI. CDR3 sequence: CASSASGQPNYGYTF. The CDR3 nucleotides read TGTGCCAGCAGCGCTTCCGGACAGCCGAACTATGGCTACACCTTC.

J is TRBJ2-7 and V is TRBV6-1, with 9 bases aligning to TRBD1. The germline gives CDR1 MNHNS, CDR2 SASEGT. Germline trimming cut 1 base from V and 8 bases from J; bases unmatched to any gene: 3. This CDR3 has 13 amino acids. CDR3 sequence: CASSEGDRVQQYF. The CDR3 DNA sequence: TGTGCCAGCAGTGAAGGGGACAGGGTACAGCAGTACTTC.

Only one count was recorded for this clone. V gene TRBV27 combines with J gene TRBJ2-5, with 8 bases identical to TRBD2. The V segment lost 4 bases and the J segment 5 bases; nucleotides outside the gene matches: 12. The germline V gene encodes CDR1 MNHEY and CDR2 SMNVEV (reference sequence). CDR3 length equals 16 residues. CDR3 residues: CASSSEIRGGWETQYF. CDR3 DNA sequence: TGTGCCAGCAGTTCAGAAATCCGGGGGGGGTGGGAGACCCAGTACTTC.

This clone was recorded once. The chain couples TRBV7-9 to TRBJ1-1, with 7 bases that match TRBD1. This CDR3 region has 12 residues. The germline V gene encodes CDR1 SEHNR and CDR2 FQNEAQ (reference sequence). Losses at the gene ends were 5 bases for V and 8 bases for J; bases not matched to a gene: 5. Here the CDR3 DNA reads TGTGCCAGCAGCCCGCTGACAGGGGAAGCTTTCTTT. The encoded protein is CASSPLTGEAFF.

The table lists this clone with a count of one. V is TRBV10-3 and J is TRBJ1-1; D is ambiguous. The CDR3 is made up of 13 amino acids. The germline gives CDR1 ENHRY, CDR2 SYGVKD. Deletions cut 8 bases from V and 3 bases from J, with 13 bases between. The CDR3 reads CAIGKSLYTEAFF. The CDR3 coding sequence is TGTGCCATCGGCAAATCATTGTACACTGAAGCTTTCTTT.

The V gene is TRBV30, the J gene TRBJ2-7, with 10 positions matching TRBD1. Per the germline V gene, CDR1 is GTSNPN and CDR2 is SVGIG (reference sequence). This CDR3 is 12 amino acids long. The trim removed 6 bases at V and 6 bases at J, leaving 5 bases unmatched. In nucleotides, the CDR3 is TGTGCCTGTGACAGGGGGCCGGCCGAGCAGTACTTC. Its protein is CACDRGPAEQYF.

This chain's CDR3 is CASSSGQGVNEQFF. The CDR3 DNA is TGTGCCAGCAGCTCGGGACAGGGGGTCAATGAGCAGTTCTTC. V usage is TRBV5-6 and J usage is TRBJ2-1; 11 nucleotides match TRBD1. Germline values: CDR1 SGHDT, CDR2 YYEEEE. Unmatched junction bases numbered 2, after V lost 3 bases and J lost 6 bases. CDR3 length: 14 residues.

V is TRBV11-2 and J is TRBJ1-2; D may be TRBD1 (5 bases). Trimming took 4 bases from V and 2 from J, leaving 14 bases between them. Germline V gene sequence: CDR1 SGHAT, CDR2 FQNNGV. The CDR3 sequence is 15 residues long. DNA for the CDR3: TGTGCCAGCAGCTCCCTTAGGAGACAGAACTATGGCTACACCTTC. Protein sequence: CASSSLRRQNYGYTF.

As DNA, the CDR3 is TGTGCCAGCAGCAGGGGACAGTTATCCTACAATGAGCAGTTCTTC. Amino acid sequence: CASSRGQLSYNEQFF. The chain is built from TRBV6-5 and TRBJ2-1; 7 bases match TRBD1. This CDR3 spans 15 amino acids. CDR1 is MNHEY and CDR2 is SVGAGI in the germline V gene. The J segment lost 1 base and the V segment lost 6 bases, leaving 6 bases of the junction unmatched.

The chain employs TRBV7-8 and TRBJ1-1; possible D gene TRBD1, 5 bases. V lost 6 bases and J lost 0, with 17 bases in between. This CDR3 spans 16 amino acids. Germline V lookup: CDR1 SGHVS, CDR2 FQNEAQ. Here the CDR3 DNA reads TGTGCCAGCAGAGCGGGGGGACCGAGCTTGAACACTGAAGCTTTCTTT. Its translation: CASRAGGPSLNTEAFF. Filled out from reference TRBV7-8 and TRBJ1-1, the complete variable domain reads GAGVSQSPRYKVAKRGQDVALRCDPISGHVSLFWYQQALGQGPEFLTYFQNEAQLDKSGLPSDRFFAERPEGSVSTLKIQRTQQEDSAVYLCASRAGGPSLNTEAFFGQGTRLTVV.

Only a few counts were recorded for this clone. The CDR3 region has the DNA TGTGCCACCAGCAGAGGTGGGTTTACAGGGGCATCAATAACGGGCTACACCTTC. This sequence encodes CATSRGGFTGASITGYTF. The chain has TRBV15 and TRBJ1-2; 7 nucleotides match TRBD1. In germline, CDR1 is LNHNV, CDR2 YYDKDF (reference sequence). V dropped 1 base and J dropped 8; count of bases not matched to a gene: 19. The CDR3 covers 18 residues.

With regard to this clone: The sample holds other DNA sequences that translate to the same CDR3. The chain combines TRBV18 with TRBJ2-5, with D unclear. Trimming left V 3 bases short and J 1 base short, with 6 bases between. Germline V lookup: CDR1 KGHSH, CDR2 LQKENI. This CDR3 has 13 amino acids. CDR3 in amino acids: CASSPGLQETQYF. Written as DNA, the CDR3 is TGTGCCAGCTCACCGGGCCTCCAAGAGACCCAGTACTTC.

The chain is built from TRBV5-4 and TRBJ2-6; 8 bases line up with TRBD2. Trimming removed 3 bases from V and 2 bases from J; junction bases left unmatched: 7. CDR3 length: 17 residues. In germline, CDR1 is SGHNT, CDR2 YYREEE (reference sequence). The CDR3 nucleotides read TGTGCCAGCAGCTCTACGGGAGGGGGGCCTGGGGCCAACGTCCTGACTTTC. Protein sequence: CASSSTGGGPGANVLTF.